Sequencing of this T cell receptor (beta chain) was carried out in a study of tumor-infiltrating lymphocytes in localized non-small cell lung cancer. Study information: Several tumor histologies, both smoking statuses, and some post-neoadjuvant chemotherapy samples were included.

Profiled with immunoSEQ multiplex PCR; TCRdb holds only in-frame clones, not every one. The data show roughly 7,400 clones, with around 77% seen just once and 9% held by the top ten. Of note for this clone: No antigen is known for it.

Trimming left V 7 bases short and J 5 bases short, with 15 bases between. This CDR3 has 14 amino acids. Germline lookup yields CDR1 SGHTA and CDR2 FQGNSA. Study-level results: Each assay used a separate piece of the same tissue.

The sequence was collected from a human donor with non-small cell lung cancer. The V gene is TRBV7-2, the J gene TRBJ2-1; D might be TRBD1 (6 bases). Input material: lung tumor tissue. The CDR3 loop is CASKGQHGNNEQFF. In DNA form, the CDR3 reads TGTGCCAGCAAGGGACAACACGGAAACAATGAGCAGTTCTTC.